Listed below are T cell receptor beta chains from one sample, sequenced in a study of neoadjuvant anti-PD-1 for oral cavity cancer. Generated by immunoSEQ multiplex PCR, the TCRdb table keeps only in-frame clones and is missing some. The table lists about 39,000 clones, 65% to 80% of them singletons. The material was PBMCs, obtained after nivolumab (anti-PD-1) treatment. The receptors stem from a person aged 35-79 years with oral cavity squamous cell carcinoma. Each CDR3 is given without its conserved first and last residue. The order of the fields is V gene, CDR3 protein.

TRBV5-1	ASSLLALPPDTQY
TRBV4-2	ASSLHSGTSGGISTDTQY
TRBV5-6	ASMPRGRNEQF
TRBV30	AWNLGLAPYEQY
TRBV30	ACERTRRANEQF
TRBV7-9	ASSQSGAGTSPQH
TRBV6-6	ASRGGDSYNEQF
TRBV7-9	ASSLRDLNTEAF
TRBV10-1	ASSERLNTEAF
TRBV13	ASSPGPSGTQY
TRBV5-1	ASSFLGTTTEAF
TRBV19	ASTLSGDTYNSPLH
TRBV7-9	ASSSDPRLVAF
TRBV6-8	ASSYRETGYGYT
TRBV14	ASSPTSGGYEQY
TRBV7-3	ASSLTFGQPQH
TRBV28	ASSPRQQPIWPLH
TRBV5-5	ASSHTGYSKGTEAF
TRBV5-1	ASSRTGGHTEAF
TRBV2	ASSAGTSGRRQETQY
TRBV15	ATSRDLGQDEQY
TRBV7-2	ASSLVSGTGNLP
TRBV9	ASSGRGKGSPLH
TRBV27	ASSITGFSSSGANVLT
TRBV4-2	ASSQIGGYT
TRBV7-8	ASSPSTGTSFL
TRBV19	ASSIVGDRANTEAF
TRBV6-1	ASSVGSLNTEAF
TRBV10-3	AISGLTSGRGTDTQY
TRBV9	ASRGDNEAF
TRBV14	ASSQGRRTQY
TRBV30	AWRQTAGEAF
TRBV4-1	ASSQVTGNTEAF
TRBV12-5	ASGLVPGRVGTNYGYT
TRBV14	ASRVGTGSYNEQF
TRBV4-2	ASSQTTGNTEAF
TRBV12-5	ASGLPPGQPNTEAF
TRBV5-1	ASSLSGAGYQETQY
TRBV2	ASSEGTYTGELF
TRBV10-3	AIADGSGTTDTQY
TRBV27	ASRDRGSSNYGYT
TRBV6-5	ASSYEGGRARSEQF
TRBV30	AWSFLGGAYGYT
TRBV9	ASSPGTGANYGYT
TRBV4-1	ASSQMPGQPNTGELF
TRBV6-1	ASRMGQGGNQPQH
TRBV30	AWSGRRGTQY
TRBV5-1	ASSAQHRKNQPQH
TRBV12-5	ASGLLGYDGTDTQY